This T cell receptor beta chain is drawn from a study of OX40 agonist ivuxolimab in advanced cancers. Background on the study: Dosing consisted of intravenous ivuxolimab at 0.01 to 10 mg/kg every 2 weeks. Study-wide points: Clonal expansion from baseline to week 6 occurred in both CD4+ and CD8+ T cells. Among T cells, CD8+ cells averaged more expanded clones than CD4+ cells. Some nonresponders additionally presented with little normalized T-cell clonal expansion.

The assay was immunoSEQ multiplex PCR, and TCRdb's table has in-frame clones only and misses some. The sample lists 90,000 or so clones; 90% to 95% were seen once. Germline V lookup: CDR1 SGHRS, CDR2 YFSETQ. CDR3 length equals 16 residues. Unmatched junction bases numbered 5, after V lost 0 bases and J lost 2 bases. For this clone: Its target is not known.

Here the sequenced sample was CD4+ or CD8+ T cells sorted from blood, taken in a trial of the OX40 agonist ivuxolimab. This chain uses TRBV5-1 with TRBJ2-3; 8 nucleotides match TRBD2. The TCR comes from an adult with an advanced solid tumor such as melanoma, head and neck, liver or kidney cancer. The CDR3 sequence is CASSLVLAGDTDTQYF. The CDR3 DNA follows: TGCGCCAGCAGCTTGGTCCTAGCGGGTGACACAGATACGCAGTATTTT.